The 9 T cell receptor beta chains below all came from one sample that was sequenced in a study of T-cell reconstitution after alpha-beta-depleted transplantation in children. Overall study results and limits: The main origin of T-cell counts and diversity one year after transplant was newly produced T cells.

Their recognized antigens are unknown. Construction of the TCRbeta library involved unique molecular identifiers. One entry per CDR3 protein results from TCRdb running MiXCR on the PCR reads. The sample lists hundreds of thousands of distinct CDR3 sequences, just over 7.5% occurring once. The sequencing here drew on peripheral blood, taken 360 days after TCRalphabeta/CD19-depleted stem cell transplant. The receptors were gathered from a female patient younger than 10 who had a stem cell transplant for Fanconi anemia, so the T cells may come from the graft donor.

This clonotype was counted at least ten times. This chain links TRBV10-3 with TRBJ1-3; TRBD1 might be the D (5 bases). Trimming took off 3 bases at V and 2 bases at J, with 11 bases between the two ends. The germline CDR1 and CDR2 sequences are ENHRY and SYGVKD. The length of the CDR3 is 15 residues. The CDR3 nucleotides read TGTGCCATCAGTGATGGGGGTATGCCTGGAAACACCATATATTTT. Amino acids: CAISDGGMPGNTIYF.

The chain couples TRBV20-1 to TRBJ2-7; D may match TRBD1 or TRBD2 (5 bases each). The V gene's germline CDR1 is DFQATT and CDR2 SNEGSKA (reference sequence). The CDR3 length is 13 residues. V lost 3 bases to trimming and J lost 2 bases, with 11 bases between them. The CDR3 loop is CSARKMGPYEQYF. Here the CDR3 DNA reads TGCAGTGCTAGGAAAATGGGACCCTACGAGCAGTACTTC.

This clonotype was seen many times. V and J are TRBV7-6 and TRBJ2-1; 8 bases fit TRBD2. CDR1 is SGHVS, CDR2 FNYEAQ, per germline. The V and J ends lost 5 bases and 9 bases, in that order; junction bases with no gene match: 6. The CDR3 has 13 amino acids. CDR3 loop: CASSPQTSGEQFF. In DNA form, the CDR3 reads TGTGCCAGCAGCCCCCAAACTAGCGGTGAGCAGTTCTTC.

This clonotype was observed many times. J is TRBJ2-7 and V is TRBV29-1; 10 bases agree with TRBD2. J was trimmed by 2 bases and V by 7 bases; bases with no gene match: 8. Germline CDR1 reads SQVTM; CDR2 reads ANQGSEA. There are 14 residues in the CDR3. Written as DNA, the CDR3 is TGCAGCGCCGGGAAAGCGGGAGGGCCCTACGAGCAGTACTTC. Protein sequence: CSAGKAGGPYEQYF.

There are many counts of this clonotype. The rearrangement uses TRBV20-1 and TRBJ2-3; D gene uncertain. The CDR3 spans 15 residues. CDR1 and CDR2 from the germline V gene are DFQATT and SNEGSKA (reference sequence). V was shortened by 0 bases and J by 1 base, with 11 bases between the two germline ends. Written as DNA, the CDR3 is TGCAGTGCTAGAGAGGGCGGAGAACGCACAGATACGCAGTATTTT. It yields the protein CSAREGGERTDTQYF.

This clonotype was recorded many times. The chain links TRBV12-3 or TRBV12-4 to TRBJ1-6; no clear D. The CDR3 runs 12 residues. Trimming stripped 5 bases from V and 14 bases from J, with 13 bases between. CDR3 DNA sequence: TGTGCCAGCAGTCCCTTTATGGCAACCCTCCACTTT. This sequence encodes CASSPFMATLHF.

V is TRBV27 and J is TRBJ2-7; TRBD2 matches 14 bases. V was pared by 5 bases and J by 6 bases, with 6 bases of the junction left unmatched. The CDR3 consists of 15 residues. In germline, CDR1 is MNHEY, CDR2 SMNVEV (reference sequence). The CDR3 DNA reads TGTGCCAGCAGTCTTATGGGACTAGCGGGGGCCGAGCAGTACTTC. This gives the protein CASSLMGLAGAEQYF.

This clonotype came up many times. This chain links TRBV20-1 with TRBJ2-5; the D gene is possibly TRBD2 (5 bases). Germline V gene lookup returns CDR1 DFQATT and CDR2 SNEGSKA (reference sequence). V was shortened by 0 bases and J by 4 bases, with 6 bases between the two germline ends. This CDR3 has 12 residues. CDR3 sequence: CSARDGRETQYF. CDR3 nucleotides: TGCAGTGCTAGAGATGGGAGAGAGACCCAGTACTTC.

This clonotype has just a few counts. The chain recombines TRBV27 with TRBJ2-3, with D perhaps TRBD1 (5 bases). V was cut by 2 bases and J by 0 bases, with 12 bases left in between. The CDR3 sequence is 16 residues long. In germline, CDR1 is MNHEY, CDR2 SMNVEV (reference sequence). The CDR3 nucleotides are TGTGCCAGCAGTTTAATAGGGGTGACTAGCACAGATACGCAGTATTTT. This translates into CASSLIGVTSTDTQYF.